This TCR beta chain stems from a study of CD8+CD57+ T cells in acquired aplastic anemia. The ends were cut back, 6 bases at V and 3 bases at J, with 18 bases in the middle. CDR1 is MNHNS, CDR2 SASEGT, per germline. This CDR3 comprises 15 residues. Genomic DNA templated the TCR beta VDJ and CDR3 profiling. TCRdb used MiXCR to reprocess the reads, holding one entry per CDR3 protein. The repertoire holds about 190,000 distinct CDR3 sequences, with 54% as singletons. This clonotype showed up many times. The receptor was isolated from a human donor in good health, serving as a control. The chain employs TRBV6-1 and TRBJ2-7; D is undetermined. The source material was sorted CD4+, CD8+, or CD8+CD57+ T cells (not recorded which) from PBMCs. CDR3 DNA sequence: TGTGCCAGCAGCTTAGACGGACGGACCTTCTACGAGCAGTACTTC. It translates to CASSLDGRTFYEQYF.